The 5 T cell receptor beta chains reported below all come from one sample, sequenced in a study of T cells in Graves' hyperthyroidism and ophthalmopathy. RNA transcripts were the template for amplifying TCR beta CDR3 regions. Researchers ran a first-round RT-PCR on the TCR CDR3 using the HTBI primer set. In TCRdb, the multiplex PCR reads were re-called with MiXCR into one record per CDR3 protein. This table has roughly 380,000 distinct CDR3 sequences, about 13% appearing once. Material: blood. These receptors all stem from a man aged 30 to 39 with Graves' hyperthyroidism that later progressed to Graves' ophthalmopathy.

This clonotype was observed at least ten times. The chain employs TRBV12-5 and TRBJ2-1, with 9 bases that match TRBD2. CDR1 and CDR2 from the germline V gene are LGHNT and FRNRAP. V trimming: 0 bases; J trimming: 4 bases; junction bases outside the gene matches: 1. This CDR3 region has 15 residues. CDR3 in amino acids: CASGLVLAGYNEQFF. The CDR3 nucleotides read TGTGCTAGTGGTTTGGTCCTAGCGGGGTACAATGAGCAGTTCTTC.

This clonotype was recorded many times. This chain's CDR3 is CASSFAGAPYQETQYF. The CDR3 DNA reads TGTGCCAGCAGCTTCGCAGGGGCCCCGTACCAAGAGACCCAGTACTTC. The chain recombines TRBV11-3 with TRBJ2-5, with a possible D match to TRBD1 (6 bases). Germline V CDR1 and CDR2: SGHNT, YENEEA. CDR3 size: 16 residues. V was pared by 3 bases and J by 0 bases, with 14 bases between. The full variable domain, completed using reference TRBV11-3 and TRBJ2-5, is EAGVVQSPRYKIIEKKQPVAFWCNPISGHNTLYWYLQNLGQGPELLIRYENEEAVDDSQLPKDRFSAERLKGVDSTLKIQPAELGDSAVYLCASSFAGAPYQETQYFGPGTRLLVL.

This clonotype appeared many times. The V gene is TRBV28, the J gene TRBJ1-3; D not certain. Trimming left V 2 bases short and J 3 bases short, with 11 bases between. This CDR3 region has 15 residues. The germline V gene encodes CDR1 MDHEN and CDR2 SYDVKM. CDR3 loop: CASSLISVLGNTIYF. The CDR3 coding sequence is TGTGCCAGCAGTTTAATATCAGTTCTTGGAAACACCATATATTTT.

In its sample, this clonotype was seen a few times. This chain uses TRBV15 with TRBJ2-3; D is perhaps TRBD2 (5 bases). CDR1 and CDR2 (germline): LNHNV, YYDKDF (reference sequence). The V end lost 0 bases, the J end lost 5 bases, and 15 bases lay between the germline ends. This CDR3 is 16 amino acids long. The CDR3 DNA sequence: TGTGCCACCAGCAGAGATCCCCCCGGGGTGATAGATACGCAGTATTTT. This encodes CATSRDPPGVIDTQYF.

V usage is TRBV20-1 and J usage is TRBJ2-7; 9 positions match TRBD2. The CDR3 is made up of 14 amino acids. The V gene end was trimmed by 4 bases and the J gene end by 0 bases; junction bases not matched to a gene: 4. The V gene's germline CDR1 is DFQATT and CDR2 SNEGSKA (reference sequence). This CDR3 reads CSAIAGEISYEQYF. In DNA form, the CDR3 reads TGCAGTGCTATAGCGGGGGAAATCTCCTACGAGCAGTACTTC.